This TCR beta chain comes out of a study of blood T cell repertoires in COVID-19. Looking at the study overall: COVID-19 samples from acute and convalescent phases originated in the United States, Italy and Spain.

Trimming removed 8 bases from V and 4 bases from J, with 12 bases in between. This CDR3 has 12 amino acids. Germline V gene sequence: CDR1 MNHEY, CDR2 SVGEGT. In the original analysis: Using reference gene primer amplification, nucleated cell counts were estimated. Generated by immunoSEQ multiplex PCR, the TCRdb table keeps only in-frame clones and is missing some. D and trimming come from the DNA, and the V and J calls and clone size come from that table. This table holds about 46,000 clones, roughly nine tenths found once. In terms of age and location, participants ranged from about 18 to 95 years and lived in approximately 26 US areas. Grouping used clinical history reported by participants in a survey and questionnaire.

The receptor comes from a woman aged 45-60 years who had recovered from COVID-19. The rearrangement links TRBV6-2 or TRBV6-3 to TRBJ2-7; D is ambiguous. The sample taken for sequencing was PBMCs or T cells enriched from blood (not recorded which). CDR3 sequence: CASGPLVYEQYF. The CDR3, as DNA: TGTGCCAGCGGCCCCTTAGTTTACGAGCAGTACTTC.